This is a list of T cell receptor beta chains from one sample in a study of shared clonotypes between healthy human individuals. Assay: immunoSEQ multiplex PCR; the TCRdb copy retains only in-frame clones and omits some. The table has about 580,000 clones, 98% seen once; the top ten hold 0.3% to 0.35%. Sample: naive CD8+ T cells sorted from blood. All receptors derive from a man in his thirties or forties in good health. CDR3s include the opening cysteine and the closing phenylalanine or tryptophan. D genes are given only for firm matches. Only part of the rows carry a size: once, few, many, or a class if the clone is expanded.

>TRBD1|TRBJ2-3|-|14|TRBV12-5
TGTGCTAGTGGTTGGGGACAGACCACAGATACGCAGTATTTT
CASGWGQTTDTQYF
>TRBD2|TRBJ2-2|-|19|TRBV27
TGTGCCAGCAAAGACGCGGGACTAGCGGGACTCGCGAACACCGGGGAGCTGTTTTTT
CASKDAGLAGLANTGELFF
>-|TRBJ2-7|-|12|TRBV7-9
TGTGCCAGCAGCCTAACCGAGAGTGGGCAGTACTTC
CASSLTESGQYF
>-|TRBJ2-7|-|14|TRBV7-3
TGTGCCAGCAGCTTAGGCATGATCCCCTACGAGCAGTACTTC
CASSLGMIPYEQYF
>-|TRBJ1-1|-|13|TRBV18
TGTGCCAGCTCACCGACGGGTAACACTGAAGCTTTCTTT
CASSPTGNTEAFF
>-|TRBJ2-3|-|15|TRBV14
TGTGCCAGCAGCCCTTACGGGGGACTCACAGATACGCAGTATTTT
CASSPYGGLTDTQYF
>-|TRBJ2-3|once|14|TRBV28
TGTGCCAGCAGTCCCCCCGGCCTCACAGATACGCAGTATTTT
CASSPPGLTDTQYF
>TRBD1|TRBJ2-3|once|20|TRBV28
TGTGCCAGCAGTACGGACAGGGCAAAGGAGCGGGTGACGAGCACAGATACGCAGTATTTT
CASSTDRAKERVTSTDTQYF
>TRBD2|TRBJ2-1|-|16|TRBV7-3
TGTGCCAGCAGCCCTGGTCGGGCTAGCGGGAGAAATGAGCAGTTCTTC
CASSPGRASGRNEQFF
>-|TRBJ1-4|-|13|TRBV11-2
TGTGCCAGCAGCTTGTATACTAATGAAAAACTGTTTTTT
CASSLYTNEKLFF
>TRBD1|TRBJ2-7|-|15|TRBV5-4
TGTGCCAGCAGCCCCCAGGGGGCTGGTACCTACGAGCAGTACTTC
CASSPQGAGTYEQYF
>-|TRBJ2-1|-|16|TRBV5-1
TGCGCCAGCAGCTTGGCCTGGGGACGGACCTACAATGAGCAGTTCTTC
CASSLAWGRTYNEQFF
>-|TRBJ2-1|-|13|TRBV12-5
TGTGCTAGTTCTGGTAGCTCCTACAATGAGCAGTTCTTC
CASSGSSYNEQFF
>-|TRBJ2-3|-|15|TRBV9
TGTGCCAGCAGCTTCCGGGACCCCCCGACGGATACGCAGTATTTT
CASSFRDPPTDTQYF
>-|TRBJ2-1|-|15|TRBV19
TGTGCCAGTAGTATTGGTCTGAGGGGTCACAATGAGCAGTTCTTC
CASSIGLRGHNEQFF
>TRBD1|TRBJ2-7|once|12|TRBV5-8
TGTGCCAGCAGACAGGGGTACTACGAGCAGTACTTC
CASRQGYYEQYF
>-|TRBJ1-2|-|14|TRBV7-9
TGTGCCAGCAGCTTCGGACAGTCATCTTATGGCTACACCTTC
CASSFGQSSYGYTF
>-|TRBJ1-4|-|13|TRBV7-9
TGTGCCAGCAGCCCTCGGATTAATGAAAAACTGTTTTTT
CASSPRINEKLFF
>TRBD2|TRBJ2-5|-|20|TRBV5-1
TGCGCCAGCAGCTCCGCCTTGTCAGGACTAGCGGGGAAGAACCTAGAGACCCAGTACTTC
CASSSALSGLAGKNLETQYF
>-|TRBJ1-1|-|16|TRBV18
TGTGCCAGCTCACCATTGGGGGCAGGGAGAGACACTGAAGCTTTCTTT
CASSPLGAGRDTEAFF
>-|TRBJ2-7|-|13|TRBV9
TGTGCCAGCAGCGGGACAAGAGGATACGAGCAGTACTTC
CASSGTRGYEQYF
>-|TRBJ2-7|-|16|TRBV27
TGTGCCAGCAGTTCCGTCGGAGCGGGTTTGTACTACGAGCAGTACTTC
CASSSVGAGLYYEQYF
>-|TRBJ2-1|-|12|TRBV7-9
TGTGCCAGCAGCTACAGGACCTATGAGCAGTTCTTC
CASSYRTYEQFF
>-|TRBJ2-3|-|14|TRBV27
TGTGCCAGCAGTCCGCTCAATTCGCCAGATACGCAGTATTTT
CASSPLNSPDTQYF
>TRBD1|TRBJ2-3|-|15|TRBV28
TGTGCCAGCAGTATCGGGACAGGACGCACAGATACGCAGTATTTT
CASSIGTGRTDTQYF
>TRBD2|TRBJ2-7|-|13|TRBV6-5
TGTGCCAGCGGACTAGCGGGGTTCTACGAGCAGTACTTC
CASGLAGFYEQYF
>-|TRBJ2-1|-|13|TRBV7-9
TGTGCCAGCAGCCCATCTCTGGGCAATGAGCAGTTCTTC
CASSPSLGNEQFF
>TRBD2|TRBJ2-7|-|14|TRBV7-6
TGTGCCAGCAGCTTAAGCCCCGGGGGGAACGAGCAGTACTTC
CASSLSPGGNEQYF
>-|TRBJ2-7|-|12|TRBV29-1
TGCAGCGTTGACCTGGGACATAACGAGCAGTACTTC
CSVDLGHNEQYF
>TRBD1|TRBJ1-1|-|14|TRBV7-9
TGTGCCAGCAGCTTGACAGGGGTGAACACTGAAGCTTTCTTT
CASSLTGVNTEAFF
>TRBD2|TRBJ2-7|-|15|TRBV14
TGTGCCAGCAGCCAAGGACTAGGGGACTACTACGAGCAGTACTTC
CASSQGLGDYYEQYF
>-|TRBJ2-1|-|15|TRBV19
TGTGCCAGTAGTATCCGGCAGAGCTCCTACAATGAGCAGTTCTTC
CASSIRQSSYNEQFF
>-|TRBJ1-1|-|13|TRBV7-9
TGTGCCAGCAGTCTCACAGGGACCACTGAAGCTTTCTTT
CASSLTGTTEAFF
>TRBD2|TRBJ2-7|-|16|TRBV27
TGTGCCAGCAGTTTAGATGCCCTAGCGGCAGACTACGAGCAGTACTTC
CASSLDALAADYEQYF
>-|TRBJ2-7|-|11|TRBV7-2
TGTGCCAGCAGCTCCCGCGACGAGCAGTACTTC
CASSSRDEQYF
>-|TRBJ2-3|-|15|TRBV11-2
TGTGCCAGCAGCTTCCTCGGGAGACCCACAGATACGCAGTATTTT
CASSFLGRPTDTQYF
>-|TRBJ1-5|-|14|TRBV10-2
TGCGCCAGCAGTGAGGGTAGGGGGAAGCTGCCCCAGCATTTT
CASSEGRGKLPQHF
>TRBD1|TRBJ2-1|-|16|TRBV5-8
TGTGCCAGCAGCTGGTGGACAGGGGGCGGCTTGATTGAGCAGTTCTTC
CASSWWTGGGLIEQFF
>-|TRBJ2-1|-|14|TRBV9
TGTGCCAGCAGCGAAGCAGGGGCAAACAATGAGCAGTTCTTC
CASSEAGANNEQFF
>-|TRBJ2-1|-|13|TRBV5-1
TGCGCCAGCAGCCGGGACACAGACAATGAGCAGTTCTTC
CASSRDTDNEQFF
>TRBD1|TRBJ2-1|-|16|TRBV15
TGTGCCACCAGCAGCATCGACAGGGCGGCCCACAATGAGCAGTTCTTC
CATSSIDRAAHNEQFF
>-|TRBJ2-1|-|16|TRBV15
TGTGCCACCAGCATCGAGCGTCCAGGGTCCTACAATGAGCAGTTCTTC
CATSIERPGSYNEQFF
>TRBD1|TRBJ1-4|-|16|TRBV15
TGTGCCACCAGCAGAGAGACCGGGACAGTCCGTGAAAAACTGTTTTTT
CATSRETGTVREKLFF
>-|TRBJ2-1|-|13|TRBV27
TGTGCCAGCAGTTTATTCCTTGGACCCGAGCAGTTCTTC
CASSLFLGPEQFF
>TRBD2|TRBJ2-1|-|18|TRBV29-1
TGCAGCGTTGAGGGGACTAGCGGTTTAACTACCTCCTACAATGAGCAGTTCTTC
CSVEGTSGLTTSYNEQFF
>-|TRBJ1-1|-|13|TRBV7-9
TGTGCCAGCAGCTTAGTTGCTCAGACTGAAGCTTTCTTT
CASSLVAQTEAFF
>TRBD1|TRBJ2-4|-|16|TRBV4-3
TGCGCCAGCAGCCAATCCGTAGGGGGCTTTGGAAACATTCAGTACTTC
CASSQSVGGFGNIQYF
>-|TRBJ2-1|-|13|TRBV5-1
TGCGCCAGCAGCTTGGTTCAGGACAATGAGCAGTTCTTC
CASSLVQDNEQFF
>-|TRBJ2-7|-|15|TRBV7-8
TGTGCCAGCAGCTTAAGACCGGGCACCGGTTACGAGCAGTACTTC
CASSLRPGTGYEQYF
>TRBD1|TRBJ2-5|once|16|TRBV29-1
TGCAGCGTCGAGGGGTGGGACAGGGAATACCAAGAGACCCAGTACTTC
CSVEGWDREYQETQYF
>-|TRBJ2-7|-|14|TRBV14
TGTGCCAGCAGCCATCCGGACCTCGACTACGAGCAGTACTTC
CASSHPDLDYEQYF
>TRBD1|TRBJ2-3|-|15|TRBV7-9
TGTGCCAGCAGTCACCGGGACAGAAGAAGGGATACGCAGTATTTT
CASSHRDRRRDTQYF